The 23 T cell receptor beta chains below all came from one sample that was sequenced in a study of OX40 agonist ivuxolimab in advanced cancers. Here immunoSEQ multiplex PCR was the method, and the copy in TCRdb shows in-frame clones only, minus some. Of about 17,000 clones detected, roughly nine tenths appear once; the ten largest clones hold approximately 70%. The input for sequencing was CD4+ or CD8+ T cells sorted from blood, taken in a trial of the OX40 agonist ivuxolimab. Receptors were obtained from an adult with an advanced solid tumor such as melanoma, head and neck, liver or kidney cancer.

The V and J genes are TRBV15 and TRBJ2-7; D tentatively fits TRBD1 or TRBD2 (5 bases each). This CDR3 comprises 16 residues. Germline CDR1 reads LNHNV; CDR2 reads YYDKDF (reference sequence). V lost 3 bases and J lost 0, with 15 bases in between. CDR3 sequence reads: CATSRKPGPLSYEQYF. The CDR3 DNA is TGTGCCACCAGCAGGAAACCGGGACCGCTCTCCTACGAGCAGTACTTC.

This clone was detected once. This chain links TRBV7-3 with TRBJ2-2; either TRBD1 or TRBD2 may supply D (5 bases each). The V end was cut by 5 bases, the J end by 6 bases, with 13 bases between. Germline CDR1 and CDR2: SGHTA and FQGTGA. This CDR3 comprises 14 residues. The DNA for the CDR3 is TGTGCCAGCAGCCCTTTGGGGGTTGCCGGGGAGCTGTTTTTT. It encodes CASSPLGVAGELFF.

V gene TRBV4-3 combines with J gene TRBJ2-7; TRBD2 aligns across 8 bases. J gave up 1 base and V 3 bases, and 11 bases lay outside the gene matches. CDR1 and CDR2 (germline): LGHNA, YSLEER. The CDR3 runs 17 residues. The CDR3 coding sequence is TGCGCCAGCAGCCAGGGTGGTTGCGGGGGGCCTTCCTACGAGCAGTACTTC. Its protein is CASSQGGCGGPSYEQYF.

The chain carries TRBV4-3 and TRBJ1-2, with a weak D call TRBD1 (5 bases). Germline values: CDR1 LGHNA, CDR2 YSLEER. The V gene lost 1 base and the J gene lost 4 bases, with 13 bases spanning the gap. This CDR3 is 15 amino acids long. CDR3 in amino acids: CASSQAVGGVYGYTF. The CDR3 DNA follows: TGCGCCAGCAGCCAAGCTGTCGGAGGGGTCTATGGCTACACCTTC.

V is TRBV28 and J is TRBJ2-1; no firm D call. The CDR3 is 10 amino acids. Germline V lookup: CDR1 MDHEN, CDR2 SYDVKM. Trimming stripped 3 bases from V and 6 bases from J, with 0 bases between. CDR3 region: CASSFNEQFF. CDR3 bases: TGTGCCAGCAGTTTCAATGAGCAGTTCTTC.

This clone is labeled as medium-sized. Within the sample, other DNA sequences also encode this same CDR3. The J gene is TRBJ2-7, the V gene TRBV6-1, with 11 bases identical to TRBD2. CDR1 is MNHNS and CDR2 is SASEGT in the germline V gene. This CDR3 contains 14 residues. Unmatched junction bases numbered 5, after V lost 6 bases and J lost 4 bases. The CDR3 sequence: CASSELAGAYEQYF. CDR3 sequence (DNA): TGTGCCAGCAGCGAACTAGCGGGAGCGTACGAGCAGTACTTC.

V usage is TRBV5-1 and J usage is TRBJ2-3, with unresolved D. Trimming removed 0 bases at V and 3 bases at J, with 5 bases between. The V gene's germline CDR1 is SGHRS and CDR2 YFSETQ. The CDR3 consists of 13 residues. This CDR3 is CASSLGTTDTQYF. The CDR3 nucleotides read TGCGCCAGCAGCTTGGGGACGACAGATACGCAGTATTTT.

CDR3 protein: CSVETRYNEQFF. DNA for the CDR3: TGCAGCGTTGAGACCCGCTACAATGAGCAGTTCTTC. The chain employs TRBV29-1 and TRBJ2-1; no clear D gene. The CDR3 sequence is 12 residues long. Germline V gene sequence: CDR1 SQVTM, CDR2 ANQGSEA. Between the trimmed V and J ends, which lost 3 bases and 3 bases, there was a span of 6 bases.

This chain uses TRBV15 with TRBJ2-7; 7 nucleotides align to TRBD1. The CDR3 sequence is 22 residues long. V dropped 0 bases and J dropped 1; count of bases not matched to a gene: 24. Germline CDR1 and CDR2: LNHNV and YYDKDF (reference sequence). CDR3 sequence (DNA): TGTGCCACCAGCAGAGACCCGTTTTTGGGGACAGAAGTGGTAAGGAGTTCCTACGAGCAGTACTTC. This gives the protein CATSRDPFLGTEVVRSSYEQYF.

V usage is TRBV19 and J usage is TRBJ2-7, with D perhaps TRBD2 (9 bases). The CDR3 spans 18 residues. Germline V gene lookup returns CDR1 LNHDA and CDR2 SQIVND (reference sequence). V was shortened by 5 bases and J by 2 bases, with 25 bases between the two germline ends. The CDR3 nucleotides read TGTGCCAGTAGTGACGGACAGGGTCGTCTAGCGGGGCCCTACGAGCAGTACTTC. Amino acid sequence: CASSDGQGRLAGPYEQYF.

The genes are TRBV4-1 and TRBJ2-7; D possibly corresponds to TRBD2 (6 bases). CDR1 is MGHRA and CDR2 is YSYEKL in the germline V gene. The CDR3 totals 14 residues. The V end was cut by 6 bases, the J end by 7 bases, with 19 bases between. CDR3 in amino acids: CASSLVGGEREQYF. Here the CDR3 DNA reads TGCGCCAGCAGTCTGGTGGGGGGTGAACGGGAGCAGTACTTC.

This clone was seen a single time. V usage is TRBV4-3 and J usage is TRBJ2-5, with D possibly being TRBD1 (6 bases). The CDR3 totals 18 residues. The ends were cut back, 0 bases at V and 1 base at J, with 18 bases in the middle. Germline loops: CDR1 LGHNA, CDR2 YSLEER. For the CDR3, the DNA is TGCGCCAGCAGCCAAGAAATACAGGGAAGGGGGTTCCAAGAGACCCAGTACTTC. Translated, it gives CASSQEIQGRGFQETQYF.

The rearrangement links TRBV29-1 to TRBJ1-3; TRBD1 might be the D (6 bases). Between the trimmed V and J ends, which lost 0 bases and 2 bases, there was a span of 17 bases. This CDR3 is 17 amino acids long. Germline CDR1 and CDR2: SQVTM and ANQGSEA. CDR3: CSVEEGYTGIAGNTIYF. CDR3 nucleotides: TGCAGCGTTGAAGAGGGATATACAGGGATAGCTGGAAACACCATATATTTT. Based on the CDR3 plus reference TRBV29-1 and TRBJ1-3, the full variable domain is SAVISQKPSRDICQRGTSLTIQCQVDSQVTMMFWYRQQPGQSLTLIATANQGSEATYESGFVIDKFPISRPNLTFSTLTVSNMSPEDSSIYLCSVEEGYTGIAGNTIYFGEGSWLTVV.

The chain uses TRBV5-1 and TRBJ1-3, with D unresolved. V was cut by 4 bases and J by 3 bases, with 11 bases left in between. The CDR3 runs 14 residues. Germline V lookup: CDR1 SGHRS, CDR2 YFSETQ. In DNA, the CDR3 is TGCGCCAGCAGCCAATACGGAAGTGGAAACACCATATATTTT. Translating gives CASSQYGSGNTIYF.

This sequence joins TRBV29-1 and TRBJ1-4; D unresolved. The CDR3 spans 13 residues. Deletions cut 7 bases from V and 8 bases from J, with 17 bases between. CDR1 SQVTM and CDR2 ANQGSEA come from the germline V gene. This CDR3 is CSAKTEVREKLFF. The CDR3, as DNA: TGCAGCGCAAAAACGGAGGTTAGGGAAAAACTGTTTTTT. The full variable domain, in which reference TRBV29-1 and TRBJ1-4 provide the parts outside the CDR3, is SAVISQKPSRDICQRGTSLTIQCQVDSQVTMMFWYRQQPGQSLTLIATANQGSEATYESGFVIDKFPISRPNLTFSTLTVSNMSPEDSSIYLCSAKTEVREKLFFGSGTQLSVL.

This clone was detected once. V usage is TRBV6-5 and J usage is TRBJ2-7; the match to TRBD1 covers 9 bases. The CDR3 is 15 amino acids. V lost 5 bases and J lost 4; bases outside the gene matches: 9. The germline CDR1 and CDR2 sequences are MNHEY and SVGAGI. CDR3: CASSPRGQGAYEQYF. As DNA, the CDR3 is TGTGCCAGCAGTCCTCGGGGACAGGGAGCATACGAGCAGTACTTC.

The chain joins TRBV2 to TRBJ2-7; tentatively, D is TRBD2 (5 bases). The germline gives CDR1 SNHLY, CDR2 FYNNEI. The CDR3 contains 18 residues. V shed 3 bases and J shed 3 bases, with 24 bases lying between them. The CDR3 protein is CASSEAGVGPLGDYEQYF. CDR3 DNA sequence: TGTGCCAGCAGTGAGGCCGGGGTGGGTCCCCTTGGAGACTACGAGCAGTACTTC.

The chain has TRBV30 and TRBJ1-1, with TRBD1 as a possible D gene (5 bases). CDR3 length: 13 amino acids. The V gene's germline CDR1 is GTSNPN and CDR2 SVGIG (reference sequence). The germline V and J ends were trimmed by 2 bases and 7 bases, with 14 bases remaining between them. In nucleotides, the CDR3 is TGTGCCTGGAGTTTTCGACAGCTACTTGAAGCTTTCTTT. Translation: CAWSFRQLLEAFF.

The V and J genes are TRBV14 and TRBJ2-2, with D unclear. CDR3 length: 13 residues. V was shortened by 1 base and J by 7 bases, with 7 bases between the two germline ends. CDR1 and CDR2 (germline): SGHDN, FVKESK. CDR3 sequence (DNA): TGTGCCAGCAGCCAAGTTTCGGGCGGGGAGCTGTTTTTT. Translation gives CASSQVSGGELFF.

The chain carries TRBV27 and TRBJ2-7; 8 positions match TRBD1. J lost 3 bases, V lost 5 bases, and 6 bases had no gene match. Germline loops: CDR1 MNHEY, CDR2 SMNVEV (reference sequence). The length of the CDR3 is 14 residues. Here the CDR3 reads CASSPGQGGYEQYF. The CDR3 DNA reads TGTGCCAGCAGTCCCGGACAGGGCGGCTACGAGCAGTACTTC.

The chain recombines TRBV2 with TRBJ2-1; no firm D call. This CDR3 is built from 12 residues. V lost 3 bases, J lost 4 bases, and 4 bases lay in between. Germline assignment: CDR1 SNHLY and CDR2 FYNNEI. The CDR3 region is CASSEAYNEQFF. CDR3 coding DNA: TGTGCCAGCAGTGAGGCTTACAATGAGCAGTTCTTC. Full variable domain (remainder filled in from reference TRBV2 and TRBJ2-1): EPEVTQTPSHQVTQMGQEVILRCVPISNHLYFYWYRQILGQKVEFLVSFYNNEISEKSEIFDDQFSVERPDGSNFTLKIRSTKLEDSAMYFCASSEAYNEQFFGPGTRLTVL.

The chain recombines TRBV7-9 with TRBJ2-1; TRBD2 aligns across 9 bases. The junction had 14 bases not matched to a gene; V was cut back by 7 bases and J by 4 bases. The CDR3 has 17 residues. In germline, CDR1 is SEHNR, CDR2 FQNEAQ (reference sequence). The CDR3 DNA reads as TGTGCCAGCAACTCACAAGGAGGACTAGCGAATTACAATGAGCAGTTCTTC. Its translation: CASNSQGGLANYNEQFF. Together with reference TRBV7-9 and TRBJ2-1, the CDR3 gives the full variable domain: DTGVSQNPRHKITKRGQNVTFRCDPISEHNRLYWYRQTLGQGPEFLTYFQNEAQLEKSRLLSDRFSAERPKGSFSTLEIQRTEQGDSAMYLCASNSQGGLANYNEQFFGPGTRLTVL.

The chain carries TRBV10-3 and TRBJ2-3; D could derive from TRBD1 or TRBD2 (6 bases each). Germline V CDR1 and CDR2: ENHRY, SYGVKD. V was clipped by 3 bases and J by 1 base, with 14 bases between them. The CDR3 has 16 residues. This CDR3 reads CAISESSEGGTDTQYF. The CDR3 DNA reads as TGTGCCATCAGTGAATCTTCGGAGGGGGGCACAGATACGCAGTATTTT.